Presented here are 5 T cell receptor beta chains from one specimen sequenced in a study of neurological immune-mediated disorders. TCRdb used MiXCR to reprocess the 5' RACE reads, holding one entry per CDR3 protein. The sample has tens of thousands of distinct CDR3 sequences; just under 6% are singletons. The sample taken for sequencing was CD4+ T cells from blood. These receptor sequences come from a woman between 18 and 30 years old with multiple sclerosis.

Many counts were recorded for this clonotype. The rearrangement links TRBV3-1 to TRBJ2-7; TRBD2 might be the D (6 bases). Per germline, CDR1 LGHDT and CDR2 YNNKEL (reference sequence). This CDR3 has 14 residues. DNA of the CDR3: TGTGCCAGCAGCCTCGGACTACTCTCCTCCGAGCAGTACGTC. Translation: CASSLGLLSSEQYV.

This clonotype has at least ten counts. As the CDR3 is not closed by the conserved phenylalanine or tryptophan, this likely results from a read error. The V gene is TRBV2, the J gene TRBJ2-3; 10 bases align to TRBD2. Trimming at V came to 9 bases and at J to 4 bases, leaving 7 bases not matched to a gene. The CDR3 spans 14 residues. The germline V gene has CDR1 SNHLY and CDR2 FYNNEI. The CDR3 spells CARGEGLAADTQYY. DNA for the CDR3: TGTGCCAGGGGTGAAGGACTAGCGGCAGATACGCAGTATTAT.

This clonotype was detected many times. The genes are TRBV12-3 or TRBV12-4 and TRBJ2-3, with D tentatively TRBD2 (6 bases). Trimming took 6 bases from V and 6 from J, leaving 16 bases between them. This CDR3 is 14 amino acids long. The CDR3 region is CASRRSGGSDTQYF. In DNA, the CDR3 is TGTGCCAGCAGGCGCTCCGGGGGATCGGATACGCAGTATTTT.

This clonotype has ten or more counts. The V call is TRBV27, the J call TRBJ2-3; 7 bases agree with TRBD1. The CDR3 is made up of 17 amino acids. The V gene's germline CDR1 is MNHEY and CDR2 SMNVEV (reference sequence). V lost 5 bases to trimming and J lost 3 bases; unmatched junction nucleotides: 14. Written as DNA, the CDR3 is TGTGCCAGCAGTGCCCCTTCCCGACAGGGAAGAACAGATACGCAGTATTTT. It translates to CASSAPSRQGRTDTQYF.

V gene TRBV7-9 combines with J gene TRBJ2-5, with D possibly matching TRBD2 (5 bases). From germline, CDR1 is SEHNR and CDR2 FQNEAQ (reference sequence). V was shortened by 2 bases and J by 5 bases, with 15 bases between the two germline ends. The CDR3 is made up of 15 amino acids. CDR3 sequence (DNA): TGTGCCAGCAGCTTATCATACGGGGAGTGGGAGACCCAGTACTTC. Its translation is CASSLSYGEWETQYF.